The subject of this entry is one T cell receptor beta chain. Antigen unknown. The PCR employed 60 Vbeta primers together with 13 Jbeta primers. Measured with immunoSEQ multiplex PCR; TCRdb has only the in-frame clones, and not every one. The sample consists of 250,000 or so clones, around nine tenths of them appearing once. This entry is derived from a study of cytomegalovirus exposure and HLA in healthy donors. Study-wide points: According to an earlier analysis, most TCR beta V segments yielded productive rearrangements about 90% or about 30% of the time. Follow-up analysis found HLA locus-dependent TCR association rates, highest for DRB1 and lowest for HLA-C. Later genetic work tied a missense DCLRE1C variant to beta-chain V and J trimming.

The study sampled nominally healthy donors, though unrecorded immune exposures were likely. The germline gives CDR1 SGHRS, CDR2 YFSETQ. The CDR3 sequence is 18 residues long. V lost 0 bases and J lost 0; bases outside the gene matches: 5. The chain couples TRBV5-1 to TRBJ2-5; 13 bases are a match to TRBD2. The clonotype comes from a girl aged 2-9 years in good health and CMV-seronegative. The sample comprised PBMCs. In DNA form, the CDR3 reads TGCGCCAGCAGCTTGGAGGCACTAGCGGGAGGGAACCAAGAGACCCAGTACTTC. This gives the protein CASSLEALAGGNQETQYF.